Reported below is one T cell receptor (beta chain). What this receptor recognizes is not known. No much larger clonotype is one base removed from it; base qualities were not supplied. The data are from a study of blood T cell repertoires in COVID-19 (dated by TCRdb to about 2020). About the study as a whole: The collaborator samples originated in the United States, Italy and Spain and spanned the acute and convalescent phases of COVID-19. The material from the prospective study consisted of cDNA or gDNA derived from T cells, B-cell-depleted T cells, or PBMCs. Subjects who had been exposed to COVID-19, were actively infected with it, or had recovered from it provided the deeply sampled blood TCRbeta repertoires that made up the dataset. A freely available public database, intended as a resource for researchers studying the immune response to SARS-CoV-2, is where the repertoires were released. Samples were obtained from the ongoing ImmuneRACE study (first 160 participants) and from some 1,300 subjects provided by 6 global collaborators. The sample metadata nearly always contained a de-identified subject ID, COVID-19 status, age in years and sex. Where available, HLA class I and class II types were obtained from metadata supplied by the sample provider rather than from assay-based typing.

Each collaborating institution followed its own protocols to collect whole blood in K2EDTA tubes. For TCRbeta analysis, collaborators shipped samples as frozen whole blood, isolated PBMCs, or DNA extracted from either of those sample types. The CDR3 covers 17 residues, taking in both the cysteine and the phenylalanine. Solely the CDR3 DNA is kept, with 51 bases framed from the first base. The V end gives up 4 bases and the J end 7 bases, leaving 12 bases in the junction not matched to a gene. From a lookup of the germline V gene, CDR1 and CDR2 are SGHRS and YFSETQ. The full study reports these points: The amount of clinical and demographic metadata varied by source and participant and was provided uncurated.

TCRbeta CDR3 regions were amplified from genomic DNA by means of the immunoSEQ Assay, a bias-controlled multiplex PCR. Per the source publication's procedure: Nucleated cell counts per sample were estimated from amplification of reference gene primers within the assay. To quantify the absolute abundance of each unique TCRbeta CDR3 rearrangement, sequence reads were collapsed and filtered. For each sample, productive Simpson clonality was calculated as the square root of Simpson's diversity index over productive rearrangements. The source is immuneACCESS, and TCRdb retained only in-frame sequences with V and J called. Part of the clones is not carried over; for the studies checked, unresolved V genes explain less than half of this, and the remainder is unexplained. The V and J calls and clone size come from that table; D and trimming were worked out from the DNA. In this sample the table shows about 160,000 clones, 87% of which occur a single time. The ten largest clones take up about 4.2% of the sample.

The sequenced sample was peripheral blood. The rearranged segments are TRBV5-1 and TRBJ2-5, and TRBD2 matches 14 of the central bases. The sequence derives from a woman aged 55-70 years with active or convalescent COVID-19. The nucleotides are TGCGCCAGCAGCCCGGTGATGGGACTAGCGGGGGCCGGGACCCAGTACTTC. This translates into CASSPVMGLAGAGTQYF.